Each of the 23 T cell receptor beta chains below was sequenced from the same sample in a study of CD8+CD57+ T cells in acquired aplastic anemia. Before being chosen for sequencing, patients had shown CD8+CD57+ cell expansion by flow cytometry. Researchers used genomic DNA as the template to profile TCR beta VDJ and CDR3. TCRdb analysed the reads with MiXCR anew, one entry per CDR3 protein. The sample holds about 240,000 distinct CDR3 sequences; 40% to 50% are singletons and the top ten take 7.8%. Sequenced sample: sorted CD4+, CD8+, or CD8+CD57+ T cells (not recorded which) from PBMCs. These receptor sequences come from a human donor with aplastic anemia.

This clonotype was seen a single time. The chain uses TRBV15 and TRBJ1-1; D remains unclear. Per the germline V gene, CDR1 is LNHNV and CDR2 is YYDKDF (reference sequence). V shed 3 bases and J shed 1 base, with 9 bases lying between them. The length of the CDR3 is 14 residues. This CDR3 reads CATSSEAANTEAFF. The CDR3 DNA reads as TGTGCCACCAGCAGCGAGGCAGCGAACACTGAAGCTTTCTTT.

This clonotype was seen many times. V gene TRBV5-1 combines with J gene TRBJ2-7; TRBD2 matches at 8 bases. CDR1 SGHRS and CDR2 YFSETQ come from the germline V gene. V gave up 0 bases and J gave up 2 bases; unmatched junction bases: 7. This CDR3 is 16 amino acids long. CDR3 protein: CASSLVMTSAAYEQYF. The CDR3 region has the DNA TGCGCCAGCAGCTTGGTTATGACTAGCGCGGCCTACGAGCAGTACTTC.

Here the CDR3 reads CAWSVPGYNQPQHF. The CDR3 bases are TGTGCCTGGAGTGTACCAGGCTACAATCAGCCCCAGCATTTT. V is TRBV30 and J is TRBJ1-5; D is uncertain. V was trimmed by 0 bases and J by 3 bases, leaving 9 bases between them. The germline gives CDR1 GTSNPN, CDR2 SVGIG (reference sequence). This CDR3 is 14 amino acids long.

Ten or more counts support this clonotype. The chain links TRBV7-3 to TRBJ2-3; 7 bases are a match to TRBD2. Germline V gene sequence: CDR1 SGHTA, CDR2 FQGTGA. V trimming: 3 bases; J trimming: 3 bases; junction bases outside the gene matches: 3. The CDR3 covers 14 residues. DNA for the CDR3: TGTGCCAGCAGCTTCGCACTAGCGACAGATACGCAGTATTTT. Its translation: CASSFALATDTQYF.

This clonotype has just a few counts. The chain couples TRBV2 to TRBJ2-7; 15 bases fit TRBD2. Trimming cost V 9 bases and J 4 bases; bases outside gene matches: 4. This CDR3 comprises 14 residues. CDR1 and CDR2 (germline): SNHLY, FYNNEI. CDR3 sequence: CASTGLAGGYEQYF. The CDR3 coding sequence is TGTGCCAGTACGGGACTAGCGGGAGGATACGAGCAGTACTTC.

For this clonotype: A read error is possible here, since a much larger clone lies one base away. CDR3 sequence (DNA): TGTGCCAGCAGCGTAACCGGGGCACCCTACGAGCAGTACTTC. It yields the protein CASSVTGAPYEQYF. The chain is built from TRBV9 and TRBJ2-7; D may be TRBD1 or TRBD2 (5 bases each). The CDR3 is 14 amino acids. Germline assignment: CDR1 SGDLS and CDR2 YYNGEE. The V end was cut by 1 base, the J end by 2 bases, with 10 bases between.

As concerns this clonotype: No DNA is shown, since the ends of the CDR3 on it are uncertain; the CDR3 is the one TCRdb lists. The V gene is TRBV2, the J gene TRBJ1-2. Per the germline V gene, CDR1 is SNHLY and CDR2 is FYNNEI. Including both end residues, the CDR3 is 23 amino acids long. The CDR3 sequence is CASMLAGGYEQYFGPASYYGYTF.

The chain recombines TRBV7-9 with TRBJ2-7; TRBD2 aligns across 15 bases. The CDR3 length is 17 residues. J gave up 3 bases and V 0 bases, and 3 bases lay outside the gene matches. Per germline, CDR1 SEHNR and CDR2 FQNEAQ (reference sequence). The CDR3 loop is CASSLAGGLAGGYEQYF. The CDR3 bases are TGTGCCAGCAGCTTAGCGGGGGGACTAGCGGGAGGCTACGAGCAGTACTTC.

On this clonotype: This may be a read error, as it is one base from a much larger clone. This rearrangement joins TRBV7-2 to TRBJ2-3; maybe TRBD2 (5 bases). This CDR3 comprises 14 residues. Germline CDR1 SGHTA, CDR2 FQGNSA. Trimming took 4 bases from V and 2 from J, leaving 10 bases between them. DNA for the CDR3: TGTGCCAGCAGCTCATTCGGGGACACAGATACGCAGTATTTT. It specifies CASSSFGDTDTQYF.

The gene calls are TRBV2 and TRBJ2-5, with 8 bases matching TRBD2. Germline V CDR1 and CDR2: SNHLY, FYNNEI. This CDR3 region has 17 residues. Trimming cost V 6 bases and J 6 bases; bases outside gene matches: 18. The CDR3, as DNA: TGTGCCAGCAGCCAATTATTACCGGGACTAGACATGCAGACCCAGTACTTC. It encodes CASSQLLPGLDMQTQYF.

This chain joins TRBV10-2 and TRBJ1-5; weak D call: TRBD1 (6 bases). V dropped 0 bases and J dropped 0 bases, with 15 bases sitting between them. CDR3 length: 18 amino acids. In germline, CDR1 is WSHSY, CDR2 SAAADI. Written as DNA, the CDR3 is TGCGCCAGCAGTGAGTCGCGAACTCGGGGGGCTAGCAATCAGCCCCAGCATTTT. This gives the protein CASSESRTRGASNQPQHF.

The chain uses TRBV10-3 and TRBJ1-2; D is undetermined. Germline CDR1 and CDR2: ENHRY and SYGVKD. This CDR3 has 16 amino acids. With 3 bases removed from V and 3 bases from J, the gap between germline ends came to 17 bases. Here the CDR3 DNA reads TGTGCCATCAGTGATGGGAGAGGTAAAGTAGACTATGGCTACACCTTC. Protein: CAISDGRGKVDYGYTF.

This clonotype occurred a few times. V and J are TRBV27 and TRBJ1-1, with D possibly being TRBD1 (6 bases). Germline V gene data show CDR1 as MNHEY and CDR2 as SMNVEV (reference sequence). The CDR3 has 15 amino acids. Deletions cut 0 bases from V and 7 bases from J, with 15 bases between. The CDR3 coding sequence is TGTGCCAGCAGTTTATCCCCGGACAGAACCATTGAAGCTTTCTTT. Amino acid sequence: CASSLSPDRTIEAFF.

The chain has TRBV15 and TRBJ2-5; possible D gene TRBD1, 6 bases. CDR3 length equals 15 residues. The V end lost 1 base, the J end lost 0 bases, and 9 bases lay between the germline ends. Germline V CDR1 and CDR2: LNHNV, YYDKDF (reference sequence). DNA of the CDR3: TGTGCCACCAGCAGAGCAGGGGAGTACCAAGAGACCCAGTACTTC. Its translation is CATSRAGEYQETQYF.

V is TRBV10-1 and J is TRBJ2-7; D is unresolved. CDR1 is WNHNN and CDR2 is SYGVQD in the germline V gene (reference sequence). There are 14 residues in the CDR3. Trimming took off 0 bases at V and 2 bases at J, with 8 bases between the two ends. The CDR3, as DNA: TGCGCCAGCAGTGAGTCGCCGGCAGCCTACGAGCAGTACTTC. Amino acid sequence: CASSESPAAYEQYF.

The table lists this clonotype with many counts. V and J are TRBV7-9 and TRBJ2-7, with 8 bases fitting TRBD2. This CDR3 is 14 amino acids long. Per the germline V gene, CDR1 is SEHNR and CDR2 is FQNEAQ (reference sequence). V trimming: 1 base; J trimming: 6 bases; junction bases outside the gene matches: 5. CDR3 region: CASSLGVAGSEQYF. Written as DNA, the CDR3 is TGTGCCAGCAGCTTAGGGGTAGCGGGATCCGAGCAGTACTTC.

This clonotype has ten or more counts. This rearrangement joins TRBV13 to TRBJ1-2; TRBD1 agrees at 11 bases. CDR1 and CDR2 from the germline V gene are PRHDT and FYEKMQ (reference sequence). This CDR3 contains 18 residues. Trimming removed 3 bases from V and 1 base from J; junction bases left unmatched: 10. CDR3 loop: CASSFGDRGTLGNYGYTF. As DNA, the CDR3 is TGTGCCAGCAGCTTTGGGGACAGGGGGACATTAGGTAACTATGGCTACACCTTC.

This clonotype was seen repeatedly, ten times or more. The chain has TRBV7-9 and TRBJ2-1, with D tentatively TRBD1 (6 bases). CDR1 SEHNR and CDR2 FQNEAQ come from the germline V gene (reference sequence). The CDR3 runs to 15 residues. Trimming removed 0 bases from V and 7 bases from J, with 13 bases in between. CDR3 DNA sequence: TGTGCCAGCAGCTTAGCGGGAAGGACAGAGAATGAGCAGTTCTTC. This translates into CASSLAGRTENEQFF.

This chain connects TRBV4-3 to TRBJ2-7, with D possibly called TRBD1 or TRBD2 (5 bases each). The ends were cut back, 4 bases at V and 1 base at J, with 11 bases in the middle. There are 14 residues in the CDR3. Per germline, CDR1 LGHNA and CDR2 YSLEER. The CDR3 nucleotides read TGCGCCAGCAGCCCGACAGCGGATTCCTACGAGCAGTACTTC. Protein: CASSPTADSYEQYF.

This clonotype has at least ten counts. V gene TRBV20-1 combines with J gene TRBJ2-2, with D perhaps given as TRBD1 or TRBD2 (5 bases each). CDR1 DFQATT and CDR2 SNEGSKA come from the germline V gene (reference sequence). The ends were cut back, 2 bases at V and 1 base at J, with 11 bases in the middle. The CDR3 has 15 amino acids. CDR3 amino acids: CSARPGPVNTGELFF. CDR3 sequence (DNA): TGCAGTGCTAGACCGGGACCCGTGAACACCGGGGAGCTGTTTTTT.

The chain links TRBV14 to TRBJ1-2, with 9 positions matching TRBD1. Germline CDR1 SGHDN, CDR2 FVKESK. V trimming: 5 bases; J trimming: 6 bases; junction bases outside the gene matches: 4. The CDR3 has 13 amino acids. The CDR3 loop is CASSARDRDGYTF. The DNA of the CDR3 is TGTGCCAGCAGCGCCCGGGACAGGGATGGCTACACCTTC.

This clonotype was seen at least ten times. The gene calls are TRBV14 and TRBJ1-1; no reliable D call. Trimming stripped 3 bases from V and 3 bases from J, with 8 bases between. The CDR3 runs 13 residues. Germline CDR1 SGHDN, CDR2 FVKESK. CDR3 bases: TGTGCCAGCAGCCACGTTATGCACACTGAAGCTTTCTTT. This sequence encodes CASSHVMHTEAFF.

This clonotype came up many times. The J gene is TRBJ1-6, the V gene TRBV27, with D perhaps TRBD1 (6 bases). This CDR3 is built from 14 residues. Looked up from germline, CDR1 is MNHEY and CDR2 is SMNVEV (reference sequence). V dropped 5 bases and J dropped 5 bases, with 10 bases sitting between them. Here the CDR3 reads CASSQPGDNSPLHF. CDR3 sequence (DNA): TGTGCCAGCAGTCAGCCAGGGGATAATTCACCCCTCCACTTT.